These T cell receptor beta chains were read from a single sample in a study of blood T cell repertoires in COVID-19. Sequenced by immunoSEQ multiplex PCR; TCRdb stores in-frame clones only, minus some. The sample yields roughly 240,000 clones, 83% seen once. Sequencing used PBMCs or T cells enriched from blood (not recorded which). The receptors here all came from a woman in her forties who had been exposed to COVID-19. Both conserved end residues are part of each CDR3. The D gene is left open where the match is weak. Rows give clone size only sometimes, using once, few, many, or a class for an expanded clone.

J gene	CDR3 length	clone size	D gene	V gene	CDR3 protein	CDR3 DNA
TRBJ1-2	13	.	TRBD1	TRBV7-6	CASSSTGVYGYTF	TGTGCCAGCAGTTCAACAGGGGTCTATGGCTACACCTTC
TRBJ1-6	14	once	TRBD1	TRBV2	CASKTGKDNSPLHF	TGTGCCAGCAAGACAGGGAAGGATAATTCACCCCTCCACTTT
TRBJ1-4	14	.	.	TRBV11-2	CASSHRSLNEKLFF	TGTGCCAGCAGCCACCGGTCCCTTAATGAAAAACTGTTTTTT
TRBJ2-7	13	.	TRBD1	TRBV19	CASMVTGSWEQYF	TGTGCCAGTATGGTGACAGGGTCATGGGAGCAGTACTTC
TRBJ1-5	16	.	.	TRBV24-1	CATSGSGRGSNQPQHF	TGTGCCACCAGTGGTTCCGGTAGGGGTAGCAATCAGCCCCAGCATTTT
TRBJ1-1	15	.	TRBD1	TRBV28	CASSLWTGEGTEAFF	TGTGCCAGCAGTTTATGGACAGGGGAGGGCACTGAAGCTTTCTTT
TRBJ2-3	17	.	TRBD2	TRBV5-6	CASSWNRRRGALDTQYF	TGTGCCAGCAGCTGGAATCGTCGGCGGGGGGCCCTAGATACGCAGTATTTT
TRBJ1-1	14	.	.	TRBV2	CASTKTDMNTEAFF	TGTGCCAGCACTAAGACAGACATGAACACTGAAGCTTTCTTT
TRBJ1-1	15	.	TRBD1	TRBV7-9	CASSLTRGHNTEAFF	TGTGCCAGCAGCTTAACCAGGGGGCATAACACTGAAGCTTTCTTT
TRBJ1-5	13	.	.	TRBV12-3/TRBV12-4	CASSTPGEGPQHF	TGTGCCAGCAGCACCCCGGGGGAGGGGCCCCAGCATTTT
TRBJ1-1	18	.	TRBD1	TRBV5-1	CASSLLMGQKNMNTEAFF	TGCGCCAGCAGCTTGTTAATGGGACAGAAAAACATGAACACTGAAGCTTTCTTT
TRBJ1-1	13	.	.	TRBV10-2	CASRWTENTEAFF	TGCGCCAGCCGGTGGACTGAGAACACTGAAGCTTTCTTT
TRBJ1-2	12	few	.	TRBV21-1	CASSKASSGYTF	TGTGCCAGCAGCAAAGCGAGTAGTGGCTACACCTTC
TRBJ1-4	13	.	.	TRBV6-6	CASKEGINEKLFF	TGTGCCAGCAAGGAGGGGATTAATGAAAAACTGTTTTTT